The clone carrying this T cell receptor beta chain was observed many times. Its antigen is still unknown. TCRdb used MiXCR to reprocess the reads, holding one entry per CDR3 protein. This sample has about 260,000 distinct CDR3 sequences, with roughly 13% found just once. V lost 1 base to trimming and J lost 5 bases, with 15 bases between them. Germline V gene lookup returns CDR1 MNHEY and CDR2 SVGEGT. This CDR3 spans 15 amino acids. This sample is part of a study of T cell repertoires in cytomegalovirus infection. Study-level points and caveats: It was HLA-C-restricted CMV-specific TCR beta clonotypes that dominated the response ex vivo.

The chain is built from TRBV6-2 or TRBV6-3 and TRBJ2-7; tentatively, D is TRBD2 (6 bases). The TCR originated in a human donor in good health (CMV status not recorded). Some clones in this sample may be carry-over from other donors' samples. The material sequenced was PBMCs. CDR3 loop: CASSYWGEATHEQYF. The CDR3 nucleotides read TGTGCCAGCAGTTACTGGGGGGAGGCCACACACGAGCAGTACTTC.